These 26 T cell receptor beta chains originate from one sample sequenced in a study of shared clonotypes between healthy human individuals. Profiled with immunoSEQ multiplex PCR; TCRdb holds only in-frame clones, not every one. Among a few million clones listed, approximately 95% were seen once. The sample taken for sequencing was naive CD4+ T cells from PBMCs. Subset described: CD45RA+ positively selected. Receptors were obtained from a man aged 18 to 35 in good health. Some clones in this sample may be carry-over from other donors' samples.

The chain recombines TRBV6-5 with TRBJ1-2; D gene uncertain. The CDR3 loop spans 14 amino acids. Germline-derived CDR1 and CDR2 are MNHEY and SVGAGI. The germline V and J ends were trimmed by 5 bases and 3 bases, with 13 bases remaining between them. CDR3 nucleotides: TGTGCCAGCAGTCGACCAGGTATAGACTATGGCTACACCTTC. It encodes CASSRPGIDYGYTF.

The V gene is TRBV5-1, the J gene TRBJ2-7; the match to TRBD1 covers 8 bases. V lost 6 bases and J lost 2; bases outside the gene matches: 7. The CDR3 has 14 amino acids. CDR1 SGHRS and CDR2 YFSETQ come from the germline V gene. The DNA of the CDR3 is TGCGCCAGCAACCCCCGGACAGGGACCTACGAGCAGTACTTC. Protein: CASNPRTGTYEQYF.

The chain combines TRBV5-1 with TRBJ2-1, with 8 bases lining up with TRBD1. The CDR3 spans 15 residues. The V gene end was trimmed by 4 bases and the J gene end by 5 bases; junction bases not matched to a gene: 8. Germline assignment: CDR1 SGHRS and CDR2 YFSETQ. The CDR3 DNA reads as TGCGCCAGCAGCGGATGGACAGGGTCCAACAATGAGCAGTTCTTC. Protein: CASSGWTGSNNEQFF.

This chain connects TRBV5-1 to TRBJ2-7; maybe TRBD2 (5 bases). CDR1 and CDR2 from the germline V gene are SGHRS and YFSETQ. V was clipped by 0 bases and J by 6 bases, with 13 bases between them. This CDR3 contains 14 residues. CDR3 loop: CASSLAPGNLEQYF. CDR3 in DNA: TGCGCCAGCAGCTTGGCTCCCGGGAACCTCGAGCAGTACTTC.

CDR3 residues: CATSRGGIYEQYF. The CDR3 coding sequence is TGTGCCACCAGCAGAGGCGGGATCTACGAGCAGTACTTC. The chain employs TRBV15 and TRBJ2-7, with a possible D match to TRBD2 (6 bases). Between the trimmed V and J ends, which lost 1 base and 3 bases, there was a span of 7 bases. Looked up from germline, CDR1 is LNHNV and CDR2 is YYDKDF (reference sequence). This CDR3 has 13 residues.

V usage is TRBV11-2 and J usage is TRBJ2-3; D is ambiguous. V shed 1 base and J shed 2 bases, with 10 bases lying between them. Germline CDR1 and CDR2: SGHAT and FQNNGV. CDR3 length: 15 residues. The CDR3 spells CASSLGRLNTDTQYF. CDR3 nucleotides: TGTGCCAGCAGCTTAGGACGGCTTAACACAGATACGCAGTATTTT.

CDR3 loop: CASSDRGLAGELFF. CDR3 bases: TGTGCCAGCAGTGACAGGGGGCTGGCCGGGGAGCTGTTTTTT. The chain joins TRBV6-1 to TRBJ2-2; TRBD1 matches at 8 bases. The trim removed 3 bases at V and 6 bases at J, leaving 3 bases unmatched. The CDR3 is 14 amino acids. Germline CDR1 and CDR2: MNHNS and SASEGT.

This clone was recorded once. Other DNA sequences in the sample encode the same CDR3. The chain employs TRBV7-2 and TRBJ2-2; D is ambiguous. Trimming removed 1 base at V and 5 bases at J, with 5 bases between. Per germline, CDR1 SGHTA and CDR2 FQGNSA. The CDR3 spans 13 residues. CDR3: CASSLEGTGELFF. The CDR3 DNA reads TGTGCCAGCAGCTTAGAAGGTACCGGGGAGCTGTTTTTT.

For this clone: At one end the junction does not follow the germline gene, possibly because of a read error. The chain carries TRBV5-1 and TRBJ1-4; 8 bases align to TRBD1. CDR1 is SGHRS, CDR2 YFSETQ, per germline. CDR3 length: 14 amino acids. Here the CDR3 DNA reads TGCGCCCGCAGCCCGACAGGGGCAGTCGAAAAACTGTTTTTT. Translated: CARSPTGAVEKLFF.

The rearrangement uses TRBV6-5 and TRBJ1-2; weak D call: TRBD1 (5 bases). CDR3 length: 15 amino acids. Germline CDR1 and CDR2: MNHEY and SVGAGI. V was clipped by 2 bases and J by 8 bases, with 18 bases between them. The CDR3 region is CASSYNSGKKGGYTF. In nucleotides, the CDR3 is TGTGCCAGCAGTTACAATTCAGGGAAAAAGGGAGGCTACACCTTC.

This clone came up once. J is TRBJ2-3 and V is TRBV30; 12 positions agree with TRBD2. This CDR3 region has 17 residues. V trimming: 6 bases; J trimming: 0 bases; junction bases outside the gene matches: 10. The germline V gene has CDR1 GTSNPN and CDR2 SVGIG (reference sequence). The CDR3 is CACPGWLAGGSTDTQYF. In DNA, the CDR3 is TGTGCCTGTCCAGGGTGGCTAGCGGGAGGGAGCACAGATACGCAGTATTTT.

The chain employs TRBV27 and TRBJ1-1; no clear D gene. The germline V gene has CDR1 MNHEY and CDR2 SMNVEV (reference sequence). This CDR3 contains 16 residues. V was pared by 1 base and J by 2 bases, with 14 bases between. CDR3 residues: CASSLFRSLINTEAFF. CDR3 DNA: TGTGCCAGCAGTTTATTCCGGTCTCTTATTAACACTGAAGCTTTCTTT.

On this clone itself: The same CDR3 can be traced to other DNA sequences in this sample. CDR3 loop: CASSYGATGELFF. The CDR3 DNA follows: TGTGCCAGCAGTTATGGGGCAACCGGGGAGCTGTTTTTT. V is TRBV28 and J is TRBJ2-2, with D possibly TRBD1 on 5 matching bases. V lost 4 bases to trimming and J lost 5 bases, with 8 bases between them. Germline V CDR1 and CDR2: MDHEN, SYDVKM. The CDR3 has 13 residues.

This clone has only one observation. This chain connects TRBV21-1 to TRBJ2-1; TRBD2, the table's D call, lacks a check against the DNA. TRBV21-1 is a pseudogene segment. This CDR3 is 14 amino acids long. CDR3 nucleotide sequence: TGTGCCAGCAGCGCACCCGGACTCGACAATGAGCAGTTCTTC. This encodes CASSAPGLDNEQFF.

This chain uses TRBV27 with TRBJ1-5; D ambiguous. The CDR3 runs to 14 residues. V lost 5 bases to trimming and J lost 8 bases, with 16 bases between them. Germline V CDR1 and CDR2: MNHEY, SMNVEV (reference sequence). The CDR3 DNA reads TGTGCCAGCAGTCAGACGCCCCTAGGAAAGCCCCAGCATTTT. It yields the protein CASSQTPLGKPQHF.

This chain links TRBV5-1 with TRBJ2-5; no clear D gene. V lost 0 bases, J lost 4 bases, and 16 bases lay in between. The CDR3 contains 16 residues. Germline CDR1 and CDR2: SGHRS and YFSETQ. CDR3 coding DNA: TGCGCCAGCAGCTTGGATCCGGGCCCGGCTGGAGAGACCCAGTACTTC. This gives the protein CASSLDPGPAGETQYF.

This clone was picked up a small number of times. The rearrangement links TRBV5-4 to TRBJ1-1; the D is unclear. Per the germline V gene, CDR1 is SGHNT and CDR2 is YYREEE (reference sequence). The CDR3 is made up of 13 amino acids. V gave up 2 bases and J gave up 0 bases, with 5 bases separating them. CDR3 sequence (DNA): TGTGCCAGCAGCTTTCTAGTGAACACTGAAGCTTTCTTT. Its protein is CASSFLVNTEAFF.

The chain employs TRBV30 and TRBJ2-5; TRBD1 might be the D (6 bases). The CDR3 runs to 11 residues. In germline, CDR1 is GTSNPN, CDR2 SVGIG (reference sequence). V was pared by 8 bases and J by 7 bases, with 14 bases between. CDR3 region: CARSGVTTQYF. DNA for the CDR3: TGTGCCAGATCAGGGGTGACGACCCAGTACTTC.

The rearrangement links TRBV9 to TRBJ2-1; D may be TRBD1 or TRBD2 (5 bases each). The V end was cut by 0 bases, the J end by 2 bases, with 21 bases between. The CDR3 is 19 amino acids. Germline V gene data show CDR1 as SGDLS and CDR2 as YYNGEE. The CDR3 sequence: CASSVGQGPGRRTYNEQFF. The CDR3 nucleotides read TGTGCCAGCAGCGTAGGACAAGGACCGGGGCGGAGGACCTACAATGAGCAGTTCTTC.

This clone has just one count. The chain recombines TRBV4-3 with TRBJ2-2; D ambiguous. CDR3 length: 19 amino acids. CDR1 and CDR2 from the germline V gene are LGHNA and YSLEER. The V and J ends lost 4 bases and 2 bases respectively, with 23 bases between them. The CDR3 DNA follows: TGCGCCAGCAGCCCAAGATCATATATGGTAGGCGACAACACCGGGGAGCTGTTTTTT. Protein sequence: CASSPRSYMVGDNTGELFF.

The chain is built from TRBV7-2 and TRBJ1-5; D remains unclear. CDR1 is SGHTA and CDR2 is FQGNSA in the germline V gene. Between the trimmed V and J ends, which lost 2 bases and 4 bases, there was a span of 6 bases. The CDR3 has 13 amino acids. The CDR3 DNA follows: TGTGCCAGCAGCTTAAGCTTTAATCAGCCCCAGCATTTT. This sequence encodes CASSLSFNQPQHF. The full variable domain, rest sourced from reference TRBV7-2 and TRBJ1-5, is GAGVSQSPSNKVTEKGKDVELRCDPISGHTALYWYRQSLGQGLEFLIYFQGNSAPDKSGLPSDRFSAERTGGSVSTLTIQRTQQEDSAVYLCASSLSFNQPQHFGDGTRLSIL.

CDR3 in amino acids: CASGGTGEPYGYTF. Here the CDR3 DNA reads TGTGCCAGCGGGGGGACAGGGGAGCCCTATGGCTACACCTTC. V gene TRBV27 combines with J gene TRBJ1-2; the match to TRBD1 covers 10 bases. Per germline, CDR1 MNHEY and CDR2 SMNVEV (reference sequence). After removal of 8 bases from V and 4 bases from J, the junction contained 7 bases not matched to a gene. The CDR3 sequence is 14 residues long.

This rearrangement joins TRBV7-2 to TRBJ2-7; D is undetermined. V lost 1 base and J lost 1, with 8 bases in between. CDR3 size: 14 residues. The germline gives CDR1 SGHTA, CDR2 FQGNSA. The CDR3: CASSLGWGSYEQYF. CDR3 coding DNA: TGTGCCAGCAGCTTAGGGTGGGGTTCCTACGAGCAGTACTTC.

CDR3 bases: TGTGCCAGCAGTTATGGGCTAGCGGGGAATGAGCAGTTCTTC. As protein: CASSYGLAGNEQFF. The genes are TRBV6-1 and TRBJ2-1; 9 bases are shared with TRBD2. The CDR3 extends over 14 amino acids. V lost 5 bases, J lost 7 bases, and 6 bases stayed unmatched. CDR1 is MNHNS and CDR2 is SASEGT in the germline V gene.

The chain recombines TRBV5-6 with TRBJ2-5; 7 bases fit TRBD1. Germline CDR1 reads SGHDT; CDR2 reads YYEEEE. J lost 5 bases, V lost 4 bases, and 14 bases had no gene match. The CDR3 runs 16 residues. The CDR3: CASSVGPTGFLETQYF. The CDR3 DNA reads TGTGCCAGCAGCGTCGGGCCGACAGGGTTTCTGGAGACCCAGTACTTC. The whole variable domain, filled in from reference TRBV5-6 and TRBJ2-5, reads DAGVTQSPTHLIKTRGQQVTLRCSPKSGHDTVSWYQQALGQGPQFIFQYYEEEERQRGNFPDRFSGHQFPNYSSELNVNALLLGDSALYLCASSVGPTGFLETQYFGPGTRLLVL.

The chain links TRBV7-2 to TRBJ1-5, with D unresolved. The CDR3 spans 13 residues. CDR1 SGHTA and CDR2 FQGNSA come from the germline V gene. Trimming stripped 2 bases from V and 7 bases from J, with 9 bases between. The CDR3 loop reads CASSLSPPQPQHF. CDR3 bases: TGTGCCAGCAGCTTATCCCCCCCACAGCCCCAGCATTTT.